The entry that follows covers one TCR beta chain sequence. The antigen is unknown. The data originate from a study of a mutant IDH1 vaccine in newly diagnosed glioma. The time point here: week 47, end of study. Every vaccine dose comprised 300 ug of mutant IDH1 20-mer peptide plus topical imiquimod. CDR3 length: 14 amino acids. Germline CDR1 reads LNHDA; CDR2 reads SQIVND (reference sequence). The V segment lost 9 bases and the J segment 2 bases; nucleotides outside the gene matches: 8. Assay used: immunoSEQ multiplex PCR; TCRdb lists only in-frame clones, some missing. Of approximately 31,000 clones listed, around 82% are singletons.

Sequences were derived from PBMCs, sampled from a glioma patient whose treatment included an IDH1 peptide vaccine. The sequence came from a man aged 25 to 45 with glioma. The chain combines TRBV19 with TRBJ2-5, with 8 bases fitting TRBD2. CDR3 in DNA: TGTGCCAGCCAGGAGCGGGGGCGTCAAGAGACCCAGTACTTC. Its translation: CASQERGRQETQYF.